The 22 T cell receptor beta chains listed next were all sequenced from one sample in a study of glioma-infiltrating T cells. The iRepertoire nested amplicon-rescue multiplex PCR amplified TCR alpha and beta CDR3s from RNA. TCRdb independently ran MiXCR on the multiplex PCR reads; one entry per CDR3 protein. The repertoire holds roughly 350,000 distinct CDR3 sequences, with roughly two fifths as singletons. The sequenced sample was glioma tissue, nonneoplastic brain tissue, or PBMCs (not recorded which). These receptor sequences come from a human donor with low-grade glioma or glioblastoma, undergoing nonglioma brain surgery, or in good health (not recorded which).

The chain uses TRBV28 and TRBJ2-3; tentatively, D is TRBD1 (5 bases). The V end lost 2 bases, the J end lost 2 bases, and 11 bases lay between the germline ends. The CDR3 covers 15 residues. Germline V lookup: CDR1 MDHEN, CDR2 SYDVKM. CDR3 DNA: TGTGCCAGCAGTTTAGGGGCAGCCGACACAGATACGCAGTATTTT. It is translated as CASSLGAADTDTQYF.

This clonotype was recorded at least ten times. The chain joins TRBV27 to TRBJ2-3; the D is unclear. V was cut by 5 bases and J by 3 bases, with 18 bases left in between. This CDR3 comprises 16 residues. Germline-derived CDR1 and CDR2 are MNHEY and SMNVEV (reference sequence). The CDR3 DNA sequence: TGTGCCAGCAGTGCCCTAGGCTTCGGTCGGACAGATACGCAGTATTTT. It yields the protein CASSALGFGRTDTQYF.

This sequence joins TRBV4-1 and TRBJ1-2, with 8 bases aligning to TRBD1. Trimming at V came to 1 base and at J to 4 bases, leaving 5 bases not matched to a gene. CDR1 MGHRA and CDR2 YSYEKL come from the germline V gene. This CDR3 contains 15 residues. CDR3 bases: TGCGCCAGCAGCCAAGTTGCAGGGGGCGGCTATGGCTACACCTTC. Its protein product is CASSQVAGGGYGYTF.

A note on this clonotype: This could be a read error, since a much larger clone is one nucleotide away. V usage is TRBV6-2 or TRBV6-3 and J usage is TRBJ1-2; D unresolved. The germline V and J ends were trimmed by 8 bases and 8 bases, with 27 bases remaining between them. The CDR3 sequence is 16 residues long. Per germline, CDR1 MNHEY and CDR2 SVGEGT. The CDR3 bases are TGTGCCAGCGGTGAATCAGGAACTGCCAACTTTCGAGGCTACACCTTC. Translation gives CASGESGTANFRGYTF.

In regard to this clonotype: This may come from a read error, since a much larger clone is one base off. The chain has TRBV27 and TRBJ2-1; 8 positions match TRBD2. Germline CDR1 and CDR2: MNHEY and SMNVEV (reference sequence). The CDR3 contains 15 residues. The CDR3 coding sequence is TGTGTCAGCAGTTTATCTAGCGGGCTAGGCAATGAGCAGTTCTTC. Translated, it gives CVSSLSSGLGNEQFF.

The chain uses TRBV7-2 and TRBJ1-4; no clear D gene. CDR3 size: 13 residues. Germline V gene data show CDR1 as SGHTA and CDR2 as FQGNSA. Trimming left V 4 bases short and J 6 bases short, with 9 bases between. CDR3 in amino acids: CASSSRVDEKLFF. DNA of the CDR3: TGTGCCAGCAGCTCCCGGGTGGATGAAAAACTGTTTTTT.

To note about this clonotype: A much bigger clone sits one base away, suggesting this may be a read error. This rearrangement joins TRBV20-1 to TRBJ2-3, with 9 bases aligning to TRBD2. The V gene end was trimmed by 5 bases and the J gene end by 1 base; junction bases not matched to a gene: 7. This CDR3 has 15 residues. Germline V gene lookup returns CDR1 DFQATT and CDR2 SNEGSKA (reference sequence). Written as DNA, the CDR3 is TGCAGTGCTTACTCCTGGACTAGCGGCACAGATACGCAGTATTTT. This encodes CSAYSWTSGTDTQYF.

This chain joins TRBV4-2 and TRBJ2-7, with 8 bases identical to TRBD1. The germline V gene has CDR1 LGHNA and CDR2 YNFKEQ. V trimming: 6 bases; J trimming: 0 bases; junction bases outside the gene matches: 7. The CDR3 runs 15 residues. CDR3 DNA sequence: TGTGCCAGCAGACCACAGGGGGTCAGCTCCTACGAGCAGTACTTC. It translates to CASRPQGVSSYEQYF.

This clonotype has at least ten counts. This chain uses TRBV27 with TRBJ1-5, with D perhaps TRBD1 (6 bases). Per the germline V gene, CDR1 is MNHEY and CDR2 is SMNVEV (reference sequence). Trimming removed 1 base at V and 5 bases at J, with 9 bases between. This CDR3 has 14 amino acids. CDR3 nucleotides: TGTGCCAGCAGTTTATTGAGGGGGGATCAGCCCCAGCATTTT. Encoded protein: CASSLLRGDQPQHF.

J is TRBJ2-1 and V is TRBV18; TRBD1 matches 7 bases. Germline CDR1 is KGHSH and CDR2 is LQKENI. CDR3 length: 15 residues. Trimming cost V 2 bases and J 5 bases; bases outside gene matches: 6. CDR3 DNA: TGTGCCAGCTCACCAGGCAGGGGGAAAAACAATGAGCAGTTCTTC. Its translation is CASSPGRGKNNEQFF.

The CDR3 coding sequence is TGTGCCAGCAGTTCCCAAGAGGCCGGGGGGCCCCAGCATTTT. Translated: CASSSQEAGGPQHF. The rearrangement links TRBV27 to TRBJ1-5; weak D call: TRBD1 (5 bases). The CDR3 has 14 amino acids. V gave up 4 bases and J gave up 9 bases, with 16 bases separating them. Germline CDR1 is MNHEY and CDR2 is SMNVEV (reference sequence).

The chain is built from TRBV28 and TRBJ1-2; D might be TRBD1 (6 bases). Per germline, CDR1 MDHEN and CDR2 SYDVKM. V lost 1 base to trimming and J lost 5 bases, with 8 bases between them. The CDR3 extends over 13 amino acids. The CDR3 bases are TGTGCCAGCAGTTTATCCCAGGGGTATGGCTACACCTTC. This encodes CASSLSQGYGYTF.

The chain recombines TRBV7-9 with TRBJ1-6; D is ambiguous. V was trimmed by 0 bases and J by 7 bases, leaving 7 bases between them. The CDR3 has 14 amino acids. Looked up from germline, CDR1 is SEHNR and CDR2 is FQNEAQ (reference sequence). The CDR3 sequence: CASSLAGRNSPLHF. In DNA, the CDR3 is TGTGCCAGCAGCTTAGCGGGAAGAAATTCACCCCTCCACTTT.

This clonotype appeared a few times. A read error may account for a junction end that differs from germline. This chain links TRBV6-2 or TRBV6-3 with TRBJ2-1; D may match TRBD1 or TRBD2 (6 bases each). The CDR3 has 16 amino acids. Per the germline V gene, CDR1 is MNHEY and CDR2 is SVGEGT. The CDR3 reads CASSESLRGRYNEQFF. Here the CDR3 DNA reads TGCGCCAGCAGTGAGTCCCTCCGGGGGCGGTACAATGAGCAGTTCTTC.

In this sample, this clonotype turned up many times. The V and J genes are TRBV6-1 and TRBJ2-2; 7 bases map to TRBD2. With V trimmed by 3 bases and J by 6 bases, 1 base remained unmatched. The CDR3 has 13 residues. Germline V CDR1 and CDR2: MNHNS, SASEGT. The DNA of the CDR3 is TGTGCCAGCAGTGAGCGGGAGCCCGGGGAGCTGTTTTTT. Protein: CASSEREPGELFF.

This clonotype was picked up many times. This chain connects TRBV27 to TRBJ2-3; TRBD2 aligns across 11 bases. CDR3 size: 15 residues. J lost 5 bases, V lost 5 bases, and 6 bases had no gene match. The V gene's germline CDR1 is MNHEY and CDR2 SMNVEV (reference sequence). The CDR3 sequence: CASSLLAGVIDTQYF. CDR3 DNA: TGTGCCAGCAGTCTACTAGCGGGAGTCATAGATACGCAGTATTTT.

This chain uses TRBV5-1 with TRBJ1-1, with D hard to call. Between the trimmed V and J ends, which lost 1 base and 5 bases, there was a span of 15 bases. Germline V gene sequence: CDR1 SGHRS, CDR2 YFSETQ. The CDR3 contains 15 residues. The CDR3: CASSLKQERWTEAFF. The CDR3 DNA follows: TGCGCCAGCAGCTTGAAGCAGGAGCGGTGGACTGAAGCTTTCTTT.

The V gene is TRBV6-5, the J gene TRBJ2-5; no reliable D call. Trimming took 2 bases from V and 5 from J, leaving 12 bases between them. Germline loops: CDR1 MNHEY, CDR2 SVGAGI. The CDR3 extends over 14 amino acids. CDR3 nucleotides: TGTGCCAGCAGTTACCCTCGAGCTGGGGAGACCCAGTACTTC. Translation gives CASSYPRAGETQYF.

This chain joins TRBV6-6 and TRBJ1-6, with D perhaps TRBD1 (6 bases). Per germline, CDR1 MNHNY and CDR2 SVGAGI (reference sequence). V lost 6 bases and J 12 bases, leaving 18 bases between the germline ends. The CDR3 is made up of 14 amino acids. The CDR3 here is CASSQTGLDLPLHF. The CDR3 nucleotides read TGTGCCAGCAGCCAAACAGGGCTGGATTTACCCCTCCACTTT.

A note on this clonotype: The CDR3 does not close with the conserved phenylalanine or tryptophan, likely indicating a read error. J is TRBJ2-7 and V is TRBV6-2 or TRBV6-3; 13 nucleotides match TRBD2. CDR1 and CDR2 (germline): MNHEY, SVGEGT. The J segment lost 2 bases and the V segment lost 5 bases, leaving 6 bases of the junction unmatched. This CDR3 is built from 16 residues. CDR3 region: CASSRHGTSGAYEQYL. The CDR3 coding sequence is TGTGCCAGCAGTCGGCATGGGACTAGCGGGGCCTACGAGCAGTACCTC.

This rearrangement joins TRBV29-1 to TRBJ2-3; TRBD1 aligns across 7 bases. V was clipped by 5 bases and J by 3 bases; unmatched bases: 5. Per the germline V gene, CDR1 is SQVTM and CDR2 is ANQGSEA. This CDR3 has 13 residues. The CDR3 nucleotides are TGCAGCGTTATCAGGGGGAAGACAGATACGCAGTATTTT. Its translation: CSVIRGKTDTQYF.

A note on this clonotype: A read error is possible here, since a much larger clone lies one base away. V usage is TRBV6-2 or TRBV6-3 and J usage is TRBJ2-3; D may be TRBD2 (6 bases). The V gene lost 2 bases and the J gene lost 3 bases, with 12 bases spanning the gap. Germline V lookup: CDR1 MNHEY, CDR2 SVGEGT. CDR3 length equals 15 residues. The CDR3 sequence: CASSYLRLDTDTQYF. CDR3 in DNA: TGTGCCAGCAGTTACCTTCGACTAGATACAGATACGCAGTATTTT.